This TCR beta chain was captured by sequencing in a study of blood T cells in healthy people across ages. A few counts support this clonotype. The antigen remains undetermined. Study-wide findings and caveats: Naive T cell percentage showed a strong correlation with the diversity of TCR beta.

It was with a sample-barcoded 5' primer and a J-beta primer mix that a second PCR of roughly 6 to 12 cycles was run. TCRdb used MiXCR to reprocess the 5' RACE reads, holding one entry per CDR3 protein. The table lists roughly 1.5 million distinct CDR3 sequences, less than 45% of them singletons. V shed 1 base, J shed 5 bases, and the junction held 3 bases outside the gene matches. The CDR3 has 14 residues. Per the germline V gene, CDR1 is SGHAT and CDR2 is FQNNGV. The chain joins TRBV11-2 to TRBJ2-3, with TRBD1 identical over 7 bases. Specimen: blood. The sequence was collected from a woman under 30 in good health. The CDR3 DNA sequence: TGTGCCAGCAGCTTAGTCAGGGGGATAGATACGCAGTATTTT. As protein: CASSLVRGIDTQYF.